This record covers a single T cell receptor beta chain. This specimen belongs to a study of T cell changes during pregnancy in multiple sclerosis. This table comes from immunoSEQ multiplex PCR, and its TCRdb copy is limited to in-frame clones, with some not included. The sample holds about 120,000 clones; around 93% are singletons and the top ten take approximately 5.8%. The CDR3 spans 15 residues. Trimming cost V 4 bases and J 7 bases; bases outside gene matches: 9. Germline assignment: CDR1 LNHDA and CDR2 SQIVND (reference sequence). This clonotype was sampled from a female donor with multiple sclerosis, enrolled in a pregnancy study. The chain has TRBV19 and TRBJ1-1; the match to TRBD1 covers 10 bases. Sequencing used peripheral blood, obtained before pregnancy. CDR3 protein: CASSTRDRGGHEAFF. CDR3 nucleotide sequence: TGTGCCAGTAGTACCCGGGACAGGGGAGGCCATGAAGCTTTCTTT.